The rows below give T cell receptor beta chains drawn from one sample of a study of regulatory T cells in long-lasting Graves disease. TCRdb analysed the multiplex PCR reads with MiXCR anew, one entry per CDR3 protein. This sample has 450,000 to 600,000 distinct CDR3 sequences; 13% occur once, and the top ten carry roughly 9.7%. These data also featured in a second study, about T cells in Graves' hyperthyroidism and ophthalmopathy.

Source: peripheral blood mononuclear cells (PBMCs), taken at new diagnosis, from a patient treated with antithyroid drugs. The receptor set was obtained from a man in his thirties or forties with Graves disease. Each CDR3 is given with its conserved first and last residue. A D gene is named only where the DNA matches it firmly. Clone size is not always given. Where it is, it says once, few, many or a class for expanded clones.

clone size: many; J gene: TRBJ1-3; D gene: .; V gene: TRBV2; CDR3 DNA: TGTGCCAGCAAGAGCCAGCAGGGCGGGGGCACCATATATTTT; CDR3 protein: CASKSQQGGGTIYF
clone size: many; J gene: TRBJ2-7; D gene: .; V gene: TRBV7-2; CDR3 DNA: TGTGCCAGCAGCTTAGTGTTAGATAGCGGAAACTACGAGCAGTACTTC; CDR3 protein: CASSLVLDSGNYEQYF
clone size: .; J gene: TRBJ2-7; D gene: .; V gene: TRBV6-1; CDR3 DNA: TGTGCCAGTAGTCCGGGACTCCGGACCCAGAAGCCCCTCGAGCAGTACTTC; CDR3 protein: CASSPGLRTQKPLEQYF
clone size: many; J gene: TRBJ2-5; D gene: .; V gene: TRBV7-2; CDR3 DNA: TGTGCCAGCAGCTTATGGGTGCTAAAACCCGGAAAGACCCAGTACTTC; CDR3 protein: CASSLWVLKPGKTQYF
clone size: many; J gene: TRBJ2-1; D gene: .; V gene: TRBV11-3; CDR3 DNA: TGTGCCAGCACCCCCCCCGGGACGAGAACCTACAATGAGCAGTTCTTC; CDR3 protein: CASTPPGTRTYNEQFF
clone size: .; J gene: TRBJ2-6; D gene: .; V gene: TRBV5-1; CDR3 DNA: TGCGCCAGCACCTTGAGGTTTGGGGCCAACGTCCTGACTTTC; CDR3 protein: CASTLRFGANVLTF
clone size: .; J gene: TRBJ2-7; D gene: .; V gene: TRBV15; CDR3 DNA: TGTGCCACCAGCGGGCTTTCCCGGGGTGACGAGCAGTACTTC; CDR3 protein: CATSGLSRGDEQYF
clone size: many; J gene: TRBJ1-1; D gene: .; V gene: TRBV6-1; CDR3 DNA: TGTGCCAGCAACCCAAGTGGGGGGACTGAAGCTTTCTTT; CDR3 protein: CASNPSGGTEAFF
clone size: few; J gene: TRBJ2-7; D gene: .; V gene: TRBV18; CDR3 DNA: TGTGCCAGCTCACCGGCCATCTACGAGCAGTACTTC; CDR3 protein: CASSPAIYEQYF
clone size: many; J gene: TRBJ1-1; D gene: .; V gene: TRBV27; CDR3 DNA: TGTGCCAGCAGTTCAACAGGGAGGGCCACTGAAGCTTTCTTT; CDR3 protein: CASSSTGRATEAFF
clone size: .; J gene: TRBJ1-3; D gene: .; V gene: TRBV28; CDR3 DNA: TGTGCCAGCAGTTTAGGTTGGGGGAACACCATATATTTT; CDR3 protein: CASSLGWGNTIYF
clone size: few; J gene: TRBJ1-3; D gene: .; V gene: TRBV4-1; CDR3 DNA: TGCGCCAGCAGCCACGCCGGGGGGGCTGGAAACACCATATATTTT; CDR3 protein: CASSHAGGAGNTIYF
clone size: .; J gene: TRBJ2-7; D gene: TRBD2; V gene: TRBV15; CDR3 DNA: TGTGCCACCAGCAGAGAAACTAGCGGACCATACGGGCAGTACTTC; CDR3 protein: CATSRETSGPYGQYF
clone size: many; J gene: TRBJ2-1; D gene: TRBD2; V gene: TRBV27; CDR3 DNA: TGTGCCAGCCAGACGGGCGGGAGAAGTGAGCAGTTCTTC; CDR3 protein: CASQTGGRSEQFF
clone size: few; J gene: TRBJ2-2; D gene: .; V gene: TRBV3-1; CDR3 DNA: TGTGCCAGCAGCCCCCGCAGGGCGGCGAACACCGGGGAGCTGTTTTTT; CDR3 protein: CASSPRRAANTGELFF
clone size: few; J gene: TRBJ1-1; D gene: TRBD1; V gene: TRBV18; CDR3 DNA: TGTGCCAGCTCACCAGCGACAGGGGGTGAAGCTTTCTTT; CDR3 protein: CASSPATGGEAFF
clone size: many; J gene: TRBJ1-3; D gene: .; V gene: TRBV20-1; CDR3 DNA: TGCAGTGGACGACAGGTCGCTGGAAACACCATATATTTT; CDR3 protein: CSGRQVAGNTIYF
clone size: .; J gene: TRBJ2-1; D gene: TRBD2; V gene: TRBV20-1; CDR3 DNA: TGCAGTGCTAGAGAAGCGGGAGCCCTAAATGAGCAGTTCTTC; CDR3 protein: CSAREAGALNEQFF
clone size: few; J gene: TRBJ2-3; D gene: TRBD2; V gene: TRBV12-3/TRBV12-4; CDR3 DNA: TGTGCCAGCAGTTTAGCCCCCCCAACTAGCGGGAAGGCGGGTACGCAGTATTTT; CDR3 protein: CASSLAPPTSGKAGTQYF
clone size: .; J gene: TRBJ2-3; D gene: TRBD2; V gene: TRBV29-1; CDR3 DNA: TGCAGCGTGGCCGGGACTAGCGTTAACCAAGAAGAGTATTTT; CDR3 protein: CSVAGTSVNQEEYF
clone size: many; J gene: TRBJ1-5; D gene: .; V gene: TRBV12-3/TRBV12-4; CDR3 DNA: TGTGCCAGCAGAGCTCCAGGGGGCAATCAGCCCCAGCATTTT; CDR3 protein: CASRAPGGNQPQHF
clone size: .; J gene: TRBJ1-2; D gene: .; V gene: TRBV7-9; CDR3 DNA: TGTGCCAGCAGCTTCTACCCAGGCCAGAACTACTATGGCTACACCTTC; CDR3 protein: CASSFYPGQNYYGYTF
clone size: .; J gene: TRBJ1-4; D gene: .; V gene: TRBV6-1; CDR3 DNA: TGTGCCAGCACCCCCGGGGATGAAAAACTGTTTTTT; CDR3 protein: CASTPGDEKLFF
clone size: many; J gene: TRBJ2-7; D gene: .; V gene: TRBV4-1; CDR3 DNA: TGCGCCAGCAGCCAAACGAGCAAAAGGGGCGAGCAGTACTTC; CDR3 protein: CASSQTSKRGEQYF
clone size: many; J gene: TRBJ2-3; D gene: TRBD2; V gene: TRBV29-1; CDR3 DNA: TGCAGCGTTCTGGGACTAGCGGTTAGCACAGATACGCAGTATTTT; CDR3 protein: CSVLGLAVSTDTQYF
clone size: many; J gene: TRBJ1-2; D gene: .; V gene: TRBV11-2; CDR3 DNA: TGTGCCAGCAGCTTAGATAGGCGGCAGGGGAGCGGCTACACCTTC; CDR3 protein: CASSLDRRQGSGYTF
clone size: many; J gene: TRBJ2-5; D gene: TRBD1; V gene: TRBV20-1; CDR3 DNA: TGCAGTGCCAAGACAGGGGCGACCCGGAAGACCCAGTACTTC; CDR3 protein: CSAKTGATRKTQYF
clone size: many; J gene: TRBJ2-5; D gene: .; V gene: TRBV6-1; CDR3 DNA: TGTGCCAGCAGTATTGACGAGGGGGGCGGTGAGACCCAGTACTTC; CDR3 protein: CASSIDEGGGETQYF
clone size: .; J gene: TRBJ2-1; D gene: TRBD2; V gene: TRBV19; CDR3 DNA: TGTGCCAGTGCAGCGGGAGGGCCATTCAATGAGCAGTTCTTC; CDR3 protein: CASAAGGPFNEQFF
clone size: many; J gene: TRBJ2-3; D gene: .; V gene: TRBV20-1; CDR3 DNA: TGCAGTGCTAGTGAAGGCACAGATACGCAGTATTTT; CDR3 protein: CSASEGTDTQYF
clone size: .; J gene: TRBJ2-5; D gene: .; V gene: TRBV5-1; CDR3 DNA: TGCGCCACCCGAACGGGGGGCGACTTCCGGGAGACCCAGTACTTC; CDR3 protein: CATRTGGDFRETQYF
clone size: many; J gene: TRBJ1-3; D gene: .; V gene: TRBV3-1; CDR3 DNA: TGTGCCAGCAGCACGGCGGGGTCTGGAAACACCATATATTTT; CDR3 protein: CASSTAGSGNTIYF
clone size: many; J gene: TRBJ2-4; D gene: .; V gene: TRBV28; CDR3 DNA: TGTGCCAGCAGTTTAGTGAGACCCAAAAACATTCAGTACTTC; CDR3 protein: CASSLVRPKNIQYF
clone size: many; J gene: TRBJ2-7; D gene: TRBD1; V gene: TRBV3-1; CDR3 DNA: TGTGCCAGCAGCCAAGCGGGGACAGGGGAGTACTTC; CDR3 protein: CASSQAGTGEYF
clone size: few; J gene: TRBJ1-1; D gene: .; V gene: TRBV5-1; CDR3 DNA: TGCGCCAGCAGCCCCTTCGGCACTGAAGCTTTCTTT; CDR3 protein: CASSPFGTEAFF
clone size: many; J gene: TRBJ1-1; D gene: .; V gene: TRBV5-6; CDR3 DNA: TGTGCCAGCAGCTGGGACCCGGGTAGGGGCTCTGAAGCTTTCTTT; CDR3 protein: CASSWDPGRGSEAFF
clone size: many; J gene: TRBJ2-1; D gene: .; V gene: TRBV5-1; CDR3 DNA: TGCGCCAGCAGCTTGGTCTCCGCCACAGCATCAGCCTACAATGAGCAGTTCTTC; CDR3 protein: CASSLVSATASAYNEQFF
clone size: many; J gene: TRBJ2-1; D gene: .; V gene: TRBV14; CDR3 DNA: TGTGCCAGCAGCCAAGACGGATTTTACAATGAGCAGTTCTTC; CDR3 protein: CASSQDGFYNEQFF
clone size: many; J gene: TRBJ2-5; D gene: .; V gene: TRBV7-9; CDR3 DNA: TGTGCCAGCAGCTATGGGAGGAGCCCCCAAGAGACCCAGTACTTC; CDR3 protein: CASSYGRSPQETQYF
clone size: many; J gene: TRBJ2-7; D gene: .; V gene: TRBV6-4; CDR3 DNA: TGTGCCAGCTCTAGACTCGCCCACGAGCAGTACTTC; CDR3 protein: CASSRLAHEQYF
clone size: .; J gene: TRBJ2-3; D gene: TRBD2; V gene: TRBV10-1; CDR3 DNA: TGCGCCAGCACCGAGCCGGCTAGCGGGATTTCGCAGTATTTT; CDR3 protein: CASTEPASGISQYF
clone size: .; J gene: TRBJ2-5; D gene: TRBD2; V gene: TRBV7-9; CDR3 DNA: TGTGCCAGCAGCTTGGGAGGACTAGCGGGAACCCAAGAGACCCAGTACTTC; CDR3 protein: CASSLGGLAGTQETQYF
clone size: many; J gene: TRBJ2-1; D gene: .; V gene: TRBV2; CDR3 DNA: TGTGCCAGCAGCCTGGCGCGGGATTTTGAGCAGTTCTTC; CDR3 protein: CASSLARDFEQFF
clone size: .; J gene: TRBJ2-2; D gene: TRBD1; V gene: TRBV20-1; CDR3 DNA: TGCAGTGCTACAGACAGGGGGAACACCGGGGAGCTGTTTTTT; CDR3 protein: CSATDRGNTGELFF
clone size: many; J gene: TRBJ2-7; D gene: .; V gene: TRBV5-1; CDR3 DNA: TGCGCCAGCAGCTTGGCTCAGAAGTCCTACGAGCAGTACTTC; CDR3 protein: CASSLAQKSYEQYF
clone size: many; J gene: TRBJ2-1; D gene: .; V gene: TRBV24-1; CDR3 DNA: TGTGCCACCAGTGACGCAGGGTACATGAATGAGCAGTTCTTC; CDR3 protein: CATSDAGYMNEQFF
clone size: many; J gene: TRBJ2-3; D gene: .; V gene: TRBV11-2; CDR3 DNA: TGTGCCAGCAGCCCAGGGAACCCCCGAGATACGCAGTATTTT; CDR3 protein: CASSPGNPRDTQYF
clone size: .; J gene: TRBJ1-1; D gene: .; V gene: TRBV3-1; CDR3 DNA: TGTGCCAGCAGCCAAGGGGCAGGGTTAAACACTGAAGCTTTCTTT; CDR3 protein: CASSQGAGLNTEAFF
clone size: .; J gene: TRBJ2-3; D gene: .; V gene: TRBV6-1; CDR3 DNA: TGTGCCAGCAGCCCCGGGGACAGCACAGATACGCAGTATTTT; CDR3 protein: CASSPGDSTDTQYF
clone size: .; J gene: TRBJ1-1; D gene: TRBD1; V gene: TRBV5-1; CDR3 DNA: TGCGCCAGCAGCTTGACAGGGGGCACTGAAGCTTCCTTT; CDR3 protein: CASSLTGGTEASF
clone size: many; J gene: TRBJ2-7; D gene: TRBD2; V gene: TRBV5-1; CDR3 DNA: TGCGCCAGCGAGGGACTAGCGGGAGAGGGCGAGCAGTACTTC; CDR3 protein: CASEGLAGEGEQYF
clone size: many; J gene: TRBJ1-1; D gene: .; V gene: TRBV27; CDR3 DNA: TGTGCCAGCAGTTCCTCCCCTTTGGCTGAAGCTTTCTTT; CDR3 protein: CASSSSPLAEAFF
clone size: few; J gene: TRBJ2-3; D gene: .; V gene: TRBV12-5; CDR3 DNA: TGTGCTAGTGGTTTGGGGCGCTCTTTCATCCCATCGCAGTATTTT; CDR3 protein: CASGLGRSFIPSQYF